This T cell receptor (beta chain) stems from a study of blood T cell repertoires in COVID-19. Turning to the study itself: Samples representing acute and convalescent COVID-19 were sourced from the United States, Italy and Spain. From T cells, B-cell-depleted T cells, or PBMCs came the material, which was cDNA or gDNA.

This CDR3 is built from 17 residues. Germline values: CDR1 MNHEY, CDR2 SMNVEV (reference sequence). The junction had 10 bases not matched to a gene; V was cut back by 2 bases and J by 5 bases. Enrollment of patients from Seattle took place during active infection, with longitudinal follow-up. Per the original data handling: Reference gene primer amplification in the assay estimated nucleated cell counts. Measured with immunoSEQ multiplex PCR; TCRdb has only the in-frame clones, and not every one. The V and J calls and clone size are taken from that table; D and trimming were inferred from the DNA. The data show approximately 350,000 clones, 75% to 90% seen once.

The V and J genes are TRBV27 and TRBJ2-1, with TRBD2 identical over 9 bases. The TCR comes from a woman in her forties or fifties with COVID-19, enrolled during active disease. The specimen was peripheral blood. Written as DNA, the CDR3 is TGTGCCAGCAGTTTAGCGGCGGGAGGGCTTCTTAACAATGAGCAGTTCTTC. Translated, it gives CASSLAAGGLLNNEQFF.